These 25 T cell receptor beta chains were sequenced from one sample in a study of T cell clonality in common variable immunodeficiency. Generated by immunoSEQ multiplex PCR, the TCRdb table keeps only in-frame clones and is missing some. This sample has 35,000 to 55,000 clones and no singletons, with about 10% in the ten largest. Material for sequencing was peripheral blood mononuclear cells. These receptors all come from a person between 18 and 70 years old in good health.

This clone has a count of ten or more. The read ends 3 residues before the CDR3 terminus; that terminus is restored from the germline J gene. This rearrangement joins TRBV5-5 to TRBJ1-5; 7 nucleotides match TRBD1. In germline, CDR1 is SGHKS, CDR2 YYEKEE (reference sequence). Trimming removed 4 bases from V and 0 bases from J; junction bases left unmatched: 4. The CDR3 length is 15 residues. The part of the CDR3 DNA that was read is TGTGCCAGCAGCGTGGACAGGTTTAGCAATCAGCCC. Translated, it gives CASSVDRFSNQP. The CDR3 reads in full as CASSVDRFSNQPQHF.

This clone showed up many times. The CDR3 DNA, read in part, is TGTGCCAGCAGCTTAACCCCCAGGGAGTACGAG. Translating it yields CASSLTPREYE. Given in full, the CDR3 is CASSLTPREYEQYF. The chain carries TRBV11-2 and TRBJ2-7; D possibly uses TRBD1 or TRBD2 (5 bases each). The read gets to within 3 residues of the CDR3 end, and the germline J gene fills in the rest. Per germline, CDR1 SGHAT and CDR2 FQNNGV. This CDR3 has 14 amino acids. Trimming shortened V by 2 bases and J by 4 bases, and 12 bases separated the two germline ends.

This clone was found many times. One end of the junction does not line up with germline, which may come from a read error. The observed sequence ends 3 residues before the CDR3 terminus, with the missing tail filled in from the germline J gene. The genes are TRBV7-7 and TRBJ2-5, with D tentatively TRBD1 (5 bases). Germline CDR1 reads SSHAT; CDR2 reads FNYEAQ (reference sequence). There are 14 residues in the CDR3. The part of the CDR3 DNA that was read is TGTGCTAGCAGCTTAGTAGGGCAGGGCGAGACC. Its translation is CASSLVGQGET. The whole CDR3 region reads CASSLVGQGETQYF.

This clone came up many times. The read falls 3 residues short of the CDR3 end, and the missing part is taken from the germline J gene. The chain recombines TRBV5-6 with TRBJ1-2; 9 bases agree with TRBD1. Germline CDR1 and CDR2: SGHDT and YYEEEE. CDR3 size: 14 residues. The sequenced part of the CDR3 DNA is TGTGCCAGCAGCTGGGGACAGGGTATGCGCGGC. It codes for CASSWGQGMRG. The entire CDR3 sequence reads CASSWGQGMRGYTF.

This clone was recorded at least ten times. The CDR3 end falls 3 residues outside the read, so it is completed with the germline J gene. The chain links TRBV2 to TRBJ1-1, with D possibly TRBD1 on 5 matching bases. V was clipped by 9 bases and J by 2 bases, with 13 bases between them. Germline V gives CDR1 SNHLY, CDR2 FYNNEI. The CDR3 has 13 residues. The covered CDR3 bases are TGTGCCAGGGACACCGGACGAAACACTGAA. It specifies CARDTGRNTE. The complete CDR3 reads CARDTGRNTEAFF.

This clone was observed a handful of times. The read gets to within 3 residues of the CDR3 end, and the germline J gene fills in the rest. J is TRBJ2-7 and V is TRBV11-2; a weak D match, TRBD2 (5 bases). The CDR3 is 14 amino acids. The V and J ends lost 8 bases and 2 bases respectively, with 16 bases between them. Germline CDR1 and CDR2: SGHAT and FQNNGV. The CDR3 loop reads CASGASGSTYEQYF. The sequenced CDR3 bases are TGTGCCAGCGGAGCCAGCGGCTCAACCTACGAG.

This clone has ten or more counts. The CDR3 is cut off 3 residues early in the read; its end comes from the germline J gene. V and J are TRBV7-2 and TRBJ2-7; 9 bases map to TRBD1. V was pared by 1 base and J by 4 bases, with 2 bases of the junction left unmatched. The CDR3 runs 14 residues. Germline CDR1 is SGHTA and CDR2 is FQGNSA. Partial CDR3 DNA: TGTGCCAGCAGCTTAGGACAGGGGGAGTACGAG. Translating gives CASSLGQGEYE. The entire CDR3 is CASSLGQGEYEQYF.

This clone was detected ten times or more. The read terminates 3 residues ahead of where the CDR3 ends, so the germline J gene completes it. V gene TRBV19 combines with J gene TRBJ2-1; TRBD2 matches at 11 bases. Trimming at V came to 1 base and at J to 4 bases, leaving 6 bases not matched to a gene. The CDR3 is made up of 17 amino acids. Germline V gives CDR1 LNHDA, CDR2 SQIVND (reference sequence). The CDR3 is CASSIGRGLAVYNEQFF. The sequenced CDR3 bases are TGTGCCAGTAGTATAGGAAGGGGACTAGCGGTTTACAATGAG.

This clone showed up many times. The CDR3 end falls 3 residues outside the read, so it is completed with the germline J gene. The chain has TRBV6-2 or TRBV6-3 and TRBJ1-1, with D perhaps TRBD1 (6 bases). V shed 2 bases and J shed 5 bases, with 12 bases lying between them. Germline V gene lookup returns CDR1 MNHEY and CDR2 SVGEGT. The CDR3 covers 14 residues. The DNA read from the CDR3 is TGTGCCAGCAGTTACGTTCGCAGGGGAACTGAA. This translates into CASSYVRRGTE. The whole CDR3 protein is CASSYVRRGTEAFF.

This clone was picked up many times. The CDR3 end falls 3 residues outside the read, so it is completed with the germline J gene. J is TRBJ1-2 and V is TRBV14; 9 nucleotides match TRBD1. J gave up 6 bases and V 6 bases, and 11 bases lay outside the gene matches. The CDR3 sequence is 15 residues long. Germline assignment: CDR1 SGHDN and CDR2 FVKESK. CDR3 bases read: TGTGCCAGCAGGGACCCCGGGACAGGGAGCGATGGC. Protein product: CASRDPGTGSDG. The complete CDR3 reads CASRDPGTGSDGYTF.

This clone was counted at least ten times. The read finishes 3 residues shy of the CDR3 end, and the germline J gene is used to complete it. The chain links TRBV6-1 to TRBJ2-1; 12 bases map to TRBD2. This CDR3 has 15 amino acids. With V trimmed by 3 bases and J by 4 bases, 1 base remained unmatched. Per the germline V gene, CDR1 is MNHNS and CDR2 is SASEGT. The CDR3 bases that were read are TGTGCCAGCAGTGAGACTAGCGGGAGTTACAATGAG. It specifies CASSETSGSYNE. In full, the CDR3 is CASSETSGSYNEQFF.

This clone was seen many times. With the read ending 3 residues before the CDR3 end, the germline J gene is used to fill in that end. J is TRBJ2-7 and V is TRBV7-9; D unclear. This CDR3 is 13 amino acids long. Germline CDR1 SEHNR, CDR2 FQNEAQ (reference sequence). The germline V and J ends were trimmed by 1 base and 3 bases, with 7 bases remaining between them. CDR3 residues: CASSLGLSYEQYF. CDR3 bases read: TGTGCCAGCAGCTTAGGACTGAGCTACGAG.

This clone was detected many times. With the read ending 3 residues before the CDR3 end, the germline J gene is used to fill in that end. The chain joins TRBV2 to TRBJ1-1, with TRBD1 matching over 8 bases. With V trimmed by 4 bases and J by 6 bases, 10 bases remained unmatched. Germline V gene sequence: CDR1 SNHLY, CDR2 FYNNEI. The CDR3 length is 15 residues. The DNA read from the CDR3 is TGTGCCAGCAGTGGGAAGGGGCAGGGGGCCCCTGAA. This codes for CASSGKGQGAPE. The whole CDR3 sequence reads CASSGKGQGAPEAFF.

This clone has a count of ten or more. Read data end 3 residues before the CDR3 end; the end is taken from the germline J gene. The chain employs TRBV6-1 and TRBJ2-4; 10 nucleotides match TRBD2. V shed 4 bases, J shed 1 base, and the junction held 4 bases outside the gene matches. Germline CDR1 and CDR2: MNHNS and SASEGT. The CDR3 extends over 16 amino acids. CDR3 residues: CASSALAGDAKNIQYF. The covered CDR3 bases are TGTGCCAGCAGTGCCCTAGCGGGAGACGCCAAAAACATT.

This clone was seen more than once but under ten times. The read stops 3 residues short of the end of the CDR3; the missing end is completed from the germline J gene. The chain links TRBV7-1 to TRBJ1-5; D is unresolved. TRBV7-1 falls under the ORF class, with uncertain function. Trimming took 3 bases from V and 5 from J, leaving 35 bases between them. The CDR3 runs 22 residues. The CDR3 bases that were read are TGTGCCAGCAGCTCTGAAACCTACCCCCTGGATTCGTCTATACTAGAACATCAGCCC. Its protein is CASSSETYPLDSSILEHQP. The complete CDR3 sequence is CASSSETYPLDSSILEHQPQHF.

In its sample, this clone was seen many times. The sequenced fragment ends 3 residues before the CDR3 boundary, so the rest is inferred from the germline J gene. The rearrangement links TRBV20-1 to TRBJ2-3; no definite D call. Germline V gene lookup returns CDR1 DFQATT and CDR2 SNEGSKA (reference sequence). The CDR3 is 12 amino acids. The DNA read from the CDR3 is TGCAGTGCTAGAGGAAGTCAGAGATCG. Its translation: CSARGSQRS. The entire CDR3 protein is CSARGSQRSQYF.

This clone was recorded many times. The CDR3 goes on 3 residues after the read ends, and that part is filled in from the germline J gene. The rearrangement uses TRBV4-1 and TRBJ2-7; TRBD1 aligns across 8 bases. The CDR3 is made up of 16 amino acids. CDR1 and CDR2 from the germline V gene are MGHRA and YSYEKL. V dropped 1 base and J dropped 6; count of bases not matched to a gene: 11. The CDR3 spells CASSQGYAAGGFEQYF. The sequenced part of the CDR3 DNA is TGCGCCAGCAGCCAAGGTTACGCAGCAGGGGGCTTCGAG.

Ten or more counts support this clone. The CDR3 end lies 3 residues beyond the end of the read and is filled in from the germline J gene. The chain links TRBV2 to TRBJ2-1, with D maybe TRBD2 (6 bases). Trimming removed 8 bases at V and 0 bases at J, with 11 bases between. This CDR3 has 14 amino acids. Germline loops: CDR1 SNHLY, CDR2 FYNNEI. CDR3 region: CASGTSSSYNEQFF. The covered CDR3 bases are TGTGCCAGCGGGACTTCCAGCTCCTACAATGAG. The variable domain in full, completed from reference TRBV2 and TRBJ2-1, reads EPEVTQTPSHQVTQMGQEVILRCVPISNHLYFYWYRQILGQKVEFLVSFYNNEISEKSEIFDDQFSVERPDGSNFTLKIRSTKLEDSAMYFCASGTSSSYNEQFFGPGTRLTVL.

This clone was seen repeatedly, ten times or more. At one end the junction does not follow the germline gene, possibly because of a read error. The observed sequence ends 3 residues before the CDR3 terminus, with the missing tail filled in from the germline J gene. The V gene is TRBV4-2, the J gene TRBJ1-2; D is ambiguous. The germline V gene has CDR1 LGHNA and CDR2 YNFKEQ. The CDR3 has 15 residues. The CDR3 is CASSQDAGNNYGYTF. CDR3 DNA, as far as it was read: TGCGCCAGCAGCCAAGATGCGGGAAACAACTATGGC.

This clone has ten or more counts. Read sequence stops 3 residues before the CDR3 end, and the germline J gene provides the missing end. The rearrangement links TRBV5-4 to TRBJ1-1; a possible D gene is TRBD1 (6 bases). This CDR3 has 14 amino acids. Trimming shortened V by 1 base and J by 5 bases, and 12 bases separated the two germline ends. Germline loops: CDR1 SGHNT, CDR2 YYREEE (reference sequence). CDR3 protein: CASSLLTGRTEAFF. Partial CDR3 DNA: TGTGCCAGCAGCTTGCTTACAGGGAGGACTGAA.

This clone was seen at least ten times. The read gets to within 3 residues of the CDR3 end, and the germline J gene fills in the rest. The V and J genes are TRBV15 and TRBJ1-1; TRBD1 is a possible D gene (5 bases). Trimming left V 0 bases short and J 0 bases short, with 8 bases between. Germline CDR1 reads LNHNV; CDR2 reads YYDKDF (reference sequence). The CDR3 is 15 amino acids. The CDR3 loop reads CATSRDRAMNTEAFF. CDR3 DNA, as far as it was read: TGTGCCACCAGCAGAGACAGGGCAATGAACACTGAA.

This clone came up many times. The read terminates 3 residues before the CDR3 end, so the remaining end is supplied by the germline J gene. This sequence joins TRBV19 and TRBJ2-3; 8 bases map to TRBD1. Germline V gives CDR1 LNHDA, CDR2 SQIVND (reference sequence). After removal of 6 bases from V and 3 bases from J, the junction contained 8 bases not matched to a gene. The CDR3 extends over 15 amino acids. The CDR3 sequence: CASRDRVGGTDTQYF. The part of the CDR3 DNA that was read is TGTGCCAGTAGGGACAGGGTGGGTGGGACAGATACG. Supplemented by reference TRBV19 and TRBJ2-3, the full variable domain reads DGGITQSPKYLFRKEGQNVTLSCEQNLNHDAMYWYRQDPGQGLRLIYYSQIVNDFQKGDIAEGYSVSREKKESFPLTVTSAQKNPTAFYLCASRDRVGGTDTQYFGPGTRLTVL.

This clone was seen repeatedly, ten times or more. With the read ending 3 residues before the CDR3 end, the germline J gene is used to fill in that end. The rearrangement uses TRBV5-1 and TRBJ1-1, with D uncertain. The V end lost 3 bases, the J end lost 3 bases, and 12 bases lay between the germline ends. The length of the CDR3 is 14 residues. Germline values: CDR1 SGHRS, CDR2 YFSETQ. CDR3 amino acids: CASSWSGVDTEAFF. CDR3 DNA, as far as it was read: TGCGCCAGCAGCTGGAGCGGGGTAGACACTGAA.

This clone was counted many times. The DNA ends 3 residues before the CDR3 does, and the rest of the CDR3 is filled in from the germline J gene. This rearrangement joins TRBV11-2 to TRBJ2-3; 9 bases line up with TRBD2. V was clipped by 8 bases and J by 0 bases; unmatched bases: 6. Germline-derived CDR1 and CDR2 are SGHAT and FQNNGV. The CDR3 spans 15 residues. The CDR3 reads CASGSGGFSTDTQYF. The part of the CDR3 DNA that was read is TGTGCCAGCGGTAGCGGGGGTTTTAGCACAGATACG.

The sample holds many counts of this clone. The read is 3 residues too short to cover the CDR3 end, so that end is filled in from the germline J gene. The chain is built from TRBV6-4 and TRBJ1-4; D gene unclear. This CDR3 spans 15 amino acids. CDR1 MRHNA and CDR2 SNTAGT come from the germline V gene. V lost 6 bases and J 5 bases, leaving 16 bases between the germline ends. The CDR3 is CASSAGEGGNEKLFF. The CDR3 DNA, read in part, is TGTGCCAGCAGCGCCGGGGAGGGCGGGAATGAAAAA.